Described below is a single T cell receptor beta chain sequence and its context. Its antigen has not been determined. Qualities for individual bases were not recorded, and no much larger clone is one base off. The collaborating institutions used their own protocols to collect whole blood in K2EDTA tubes. For TCRbeta analysis, collaborators shipped samples in one of three forms: frozen whole blood, isolated PBMCs, or DNA extracted from either of those sample types. CDR1 and CDR2, looked up from the germline V gene, are MNHEY and SVGAGI. From the cysteine up to the phenylalanine, the CDR3 has a length of 14 residues. CDR3 DNA only is kept here, 42 bases in frame from base 1. Ends trimmed: V by 7 bases, J by 2 bases; bases unmatched to a gene: 6. The immunoSEQ Assay, a bias-controlled multiplex PCR, was used to amplify TCRbeta CDR3 regions from genomic DNA. For the original study's pipeline: The number of nucleated cells in each sample was estimated from the amplification of reference gene primers within the assay. To quantify the absolute abundance of each unique TCRbeta CDR3 rearrangement, sequence reads were collapsed and filtered. Productive Simpson clonality was computed per sample as the square root of Simpson's diversity index over productive rearrangements. In TCRdb, the immuneACCESS table is reduced to in-frame sequences with V and J assigned. These tables do not hold every clone; where another copy was compared, an unresolved V gene accounts for under half, and the others remain unexplained. V and J calls and clone size are those listed in that table; D and trimming were worked out from the DNA. The sample table contains over 85,000 clones; only one count was recorded for around 86% of them. The ten largest clones represent approximately 3.9% of the sample.

The data stem from a study of blood T cell repertoires in COVID-19 (dated by TCRdb to the early 2020s). Regarding the research as a whole: Samples from collaborators originated in the United States, Italy and Spain and spanned both the acute and convalescent phases of COVID-19. The samples were drawn from two sources: the first 160 participants of the ongoing ImmuneRACE study, and over 1,000 subjects contributed by 6 global collaborators. The repertoires were released in a freely available public database intended as a resource for research on the immune response to SARS-CoV-2. Sample metadata almost always included a de-identified subject ID, COVID-19 status, age in years and sex. The material from the prospective study consisted of cDNA or gDNA derived from T cells, B-cell-depleted T cells, or PBMCs. Where HLA class I and class II types were available, the types were taken from metadata supplied by the sample provider, not from assay-based typing. Subjects who had been exposed to COVID-19, were actively infected with it, or had recovered from it provided the deeply sampled blood TCRbeta repertoires that made up the dataset.

What the work shows at the level of the full study, not this receptor alone: The quantity of clinical and demographic metadata differed by source and by participant and was supplied without curation.

The rearrangement combines TRBV6-5 with TRBJ2-5, and TRBD2 matches 8 of the central bases. The TCR was taken from a man in his fifties or sixties with acute or convalescent COVID-19. The sample consisted of peripheral blood. The CDR3 region has the sequence CASNLAGIQETQYF. The sequenced DNA is TGTGCCAGCAATTTAGCGGGGATACAAGAGACCCAGTACTTC.